This passage covers 3 T cell receptor beta chains from one sample sequenced in a study of T cells in Graves' hyperthyroidism and ophthalmopathy. Amplification of TCR beta CDR3 regions used RNA as the template. The HTBI primer set served for first-round RT-PCR of the TCR CDR3. TCRdb reanalysed the multiplex PCR reads using MiXCR and keeps one entry per CDR3 protein. The table lists hundreds of thousands of distinct CDR3 sequences, under 20% of them singletons. Material: blood. The source of these receptors is a young woman with Graves' hyperthyroidism.

This clonotype was seen only a few times. V is TRBV11-1 and J is TRBJ2-4; 10 bases agree with TRBD2. CDR3 length: 16 amino acids. Losses at the gene ends were 6 bases for V and 7 bases for J; bases not matched to a gene: 12. Germline V gene data show CDR1 as SGHAT and CDR2 as FQDESV (reference sequence). The CDR3 here is CASSPLAGALGNIQYF. CDR3 DNA: TGTGCCAGCAGTCCTCTAGCGGGGGCCCTGGGGAACATTCAGTACTTC.

This clonotype was picked up many times. The CDR3 sequence: CASNQGRTDTQYF. For the CDR3, the DNA is TGTGCCAGTAATCAGGGGAGAACAGATACGCAGTATTTT. This chain connects TRBV19 to TRBJ2-3, with D possibly matching TRBD1 (6 bases). The ends were cut back, 7 bases at V and 3 bases at J, with 11 bases in the middle. This CDR3 spans 13 amino acids. Germline CDR1 LNHDA, CDR2 SQIVND (reference sequence).

This clonotype was detected many times. The CDR3, as DNA: TGTGCCAGCAGTTTACTAATACAGGGTAACTATGGCTACACCTTC. Its protein product is CASSLLIQGNYGYTF. The chain links TRBV12-3 or TRBV12-4 to TRBJ1-2; D may be TRBD1 (6 bases). Trimming removed 2 bases at V and 1 base at J, with 11 bases between. The CDR3 length is 15 residues.